Following are 16 T cell receptor beta chains from one sample sequenced in a study of blood T cell repertoires in COVID-19. The table came from immunoSEQ multiplex PCR; TCRdb's copy has only in-frame clones and leaves some out. The top ten hold less than 5.5% of the sample, which has more than 110,000 clones, 80% to 90% seen once. The material sequenced was PBMCs or T cells enriched from blood (not recorded which). The receptor set was obtained from a man aged 50 to 59 who had recovered from COVID-19.

This sequence joins TRBV28 and TRBJ1-5; 9 bases match TRBD1. CDR1 is MDHEN and CDR2 is SYDVKM in the germline V gene. This CDR3 has 16 residues. Losses at the gene ends were 6 bases for V and 1 base for J; bases not matched to a gene: 7. CDR3 protein: CASSPRGQGSNQPQHF. Written as DNA, the CDR3 is TGTGCCAGCAGCCCCCGGGGACAGGGAAGCAATCAGCCCCAGCATTTT.

The chain carries TRBV11-2 and TRBJ1-4; 7 bases agree with TRBD1. The J segment lost 7 bases and the V segment lost 1 base, leaving 6 bases of the junction unmatched. Germline V gene sequence: CDR1 SGHAT, CDR2 FQNNGV. The CDR3 sequence is 15 residues long. The CDR3 coding sequence is TGTGCCAGCAGCTTAGGCGACAGGGACACTGAAAAACTGTTTTTT. Translated, it gives CASSLGDRDTEKLFF.

The chain carries TRBV6-4 and TRBJ1-2, with TRBD1 identical over 11 bases. In germline, CDR1 is MRHNA, CDR2 SNTAGT. The CDR3 is 15 residues long. The ends lost 2 bases at V and 2 bases at J; junction bases unmatched: 1. CDR3 protein: CASSDGDRGNYGYTF. CDR3 nucleotide sequence: TGTGCCAGCAGTGACGGGGACAGGGGGAACTATGGCTACACCTTC.

This clone has a handful of counts. The chain joins TRBV7-2 to TRBJ1-3; 8 bases are a match to TRBD1. Germline V lookup: CDR1 SGHTA, CDR2 FQGNSA. The CDR3 is 15 residues long. J lost 2 bases, V lost 4 bases, and 4 bases had no gene match. The CDR3 spells CASSSAGGTGNTIYF. For the CDR3, the DNA is TGTGCCAGCAGCTCTGCAGGGGGCACTGGAAACACCATATATTTT.

The chain employs TRBV7-9 and TRBJ1-6; 9 positions agree with TRBD1. V was clipped by 2 bases and J by 6 bases; unmatched bases: 2. In germline, CDR1 is SEHNR, CDR2 FQNEAQ (reference sequence). The CDR3 contains 15 residues. This CDR3 is CASSLTDRGNSPLHF. CDR3 bases: TGTGCCAGCAGCTTAACGGACAGGGGTAATTCACCCCTCCACTTT.

This clone appeared a single time. The V and J genes are TRBV29-1 and TRBJ1-4, with D maybe TRBD1 (6 bases). Trimming removed 7 bases at V and 8 bases at J, with 17 bases between. The CDR3 runs to 13 residues. Germline CDR1 and CDR2: SQVTM and ANQGSEA. The DNA for the CDR3 is TGCAGCGCCCAAGGGTACGGACAGGAAAAACTGTTTTTT. Amino acids: CSAQGYGQEKLFF.

This rearrangement joins TRBV4-3 to TRBJ1-3; 7 bases agree with TRBD1. J lost 2 bases, V lost 5 bases, and 6 bases had no gene match. This CDR3 spans 15 amino acids. Germline V gives CDR1 LGHNA, CDR2 YSLEER. CDR3 protein: CASSVLTGAGNTIYF. The DNA of the CDR3 is TGCGCCAGCAGCGTATTAACAGGGGCTGGAAACACCATATATTTT.

The chain joins TRBV19 to TRBJ1-1; D call uncertain. Germline V gene data show CDR1 as LNHDA and CDR2 as SQIVND (reference sequence). Trimming took off 6 bases at V and 4 bases at J, with 9 bases between the two ends. This CDR3 region has 12 residues. The CDR3 coding sequence is TGTGCCAGTAGAAACTTTGGCACTGAAGCTTTCTTT. It is translated as CASRNFGTEAFF.

This chain connects TRBV9 to TRBJ2-2, with D maybe TRBD1 (6 bases). The germline gives CDR1 SGDLS, CDR2 YYNGEE. This CDR3 is 16 amino acids long. V lost 4 bases, J lost 1 base, and 14 bases lay in between. The CDR3 region is CASSPRQGLNTGELFF. The CDR3 nucleotides are TGTGCCAGCAGCCCTAGGCAGGGGCTGAACACCGGGGAGCTGTTTTTT.

The V gene is TRBV30, the J gene TRBJ1-5, with 7 bases that match TRBD1. The CDR3 length is 15 residues. The ends lost 0 bases at V and 9 bases at J; junction bases unmatched: 11. Per the germline V gene, CDR1 is GTSNPN and CDR2 is SVGIG (reference sequence). The CDR3 is CAWSVRGQSVLPQHF. The CDR3 nucleotides are TGTGCCTGGAGTGTAAGGGGGCAGAGCGTGTTGCCCCAGCATTTT.

The CDR3 sequence is CASSLRGPNYGYTF. The CDR3 DNA follows: TGTGCCAGCAGCTTGAGGGGGCCTAACTATGGCTACACCTTC. This chain joins TRBV5-5 and TRBJ1-2; 7 bases line up with TRBD1. The CDR3 extends over 14 amino acids. Germline values: CDR1 SGHKS, CDR2 YYEKEE (reference sequence). The ends lost 1 base at V and 0 bases at J; junction bases unmatched: 0.

This rearrangement joins TRBV28 to TRBJ1-2, with TRBD1 matching 9 bases. The ends lost 4 bases at V and 6 bases at J; junction bases unmatched: 6. The CDR3 consists of 14 residues. Germline-derived CDR1 and CDR2 are MDHEN and SYDVKM. The CDR3 sequence is CASSSGTGKDGYTF. CDR3 in DNA: TGTGCCAGCAGTTCCGGGACAGGGAAGGATGGCTACACCTTC.

This sequence joins TRBV7-9 and TRBJ1-2; D unresolved. Germline CDR1 and CDR2: SEHNR and FQNEAQ (reference sequence). V dropped 5 bases and J dropped 2 bases, with 9 bases sitting between them. This CDR3 is built from 13 residues. The CDR3 coding sequence is TGTGCCAGCAGCCACACAGAAAACTATGGCTACACCTTC. Protein sequence: CASSHTENYGYTF.

The genes are TRBV29-1 and TRBJ1-1, with no clear D. Germline CDR1 is SQVTM and CDR2 is ANQGSEA. The CDR3 covers 13 residues. The V end lost 4 bases, the J end lost 0 bases, and 9 bases lay between the germline ends. CDR3 sequence: CSVVSRLNTEAFF. The CDR3 DNA is TGCAGCGTTGTTAGCCGGCTGAACACTGAAGCTTTCTTT.

V usage is TRBV6-6 and J usage is TRBJ2-5; 10 bases line up with TRBD1. Germline V gives CDR1 MNHNY, CDR2 SVGAGI (reference sequence). The length of the CDR3 is 13 residues. Losses at the gene ends were 6 bases for V and 5 bases for J; bases not matched to a gene: 3. CDR3 nucleotide sequence: TGTGCCAGCAGCGACAGGGGGCCTGAGACCCAGTACTTC. It codes for CASSDRGPETQYF.

The chain joins TRBV29-1 to TRBJ1-2, with a weak D call TRBD1 (5 bases). The V and J ends lost 1 base and 7 bases respectively, with 10 bases between them. The CDR3 length is 12 residues. Germline V gene data show CDR1 as SQVTM and CDR2 as ANQGSEA. The CDR3 sequence is CSVEAQGGGYTF. CDR3 nucleotide sequence: TGCAGCGTTGAAGCGCAGGGCGGTGGCTACACCTTC.